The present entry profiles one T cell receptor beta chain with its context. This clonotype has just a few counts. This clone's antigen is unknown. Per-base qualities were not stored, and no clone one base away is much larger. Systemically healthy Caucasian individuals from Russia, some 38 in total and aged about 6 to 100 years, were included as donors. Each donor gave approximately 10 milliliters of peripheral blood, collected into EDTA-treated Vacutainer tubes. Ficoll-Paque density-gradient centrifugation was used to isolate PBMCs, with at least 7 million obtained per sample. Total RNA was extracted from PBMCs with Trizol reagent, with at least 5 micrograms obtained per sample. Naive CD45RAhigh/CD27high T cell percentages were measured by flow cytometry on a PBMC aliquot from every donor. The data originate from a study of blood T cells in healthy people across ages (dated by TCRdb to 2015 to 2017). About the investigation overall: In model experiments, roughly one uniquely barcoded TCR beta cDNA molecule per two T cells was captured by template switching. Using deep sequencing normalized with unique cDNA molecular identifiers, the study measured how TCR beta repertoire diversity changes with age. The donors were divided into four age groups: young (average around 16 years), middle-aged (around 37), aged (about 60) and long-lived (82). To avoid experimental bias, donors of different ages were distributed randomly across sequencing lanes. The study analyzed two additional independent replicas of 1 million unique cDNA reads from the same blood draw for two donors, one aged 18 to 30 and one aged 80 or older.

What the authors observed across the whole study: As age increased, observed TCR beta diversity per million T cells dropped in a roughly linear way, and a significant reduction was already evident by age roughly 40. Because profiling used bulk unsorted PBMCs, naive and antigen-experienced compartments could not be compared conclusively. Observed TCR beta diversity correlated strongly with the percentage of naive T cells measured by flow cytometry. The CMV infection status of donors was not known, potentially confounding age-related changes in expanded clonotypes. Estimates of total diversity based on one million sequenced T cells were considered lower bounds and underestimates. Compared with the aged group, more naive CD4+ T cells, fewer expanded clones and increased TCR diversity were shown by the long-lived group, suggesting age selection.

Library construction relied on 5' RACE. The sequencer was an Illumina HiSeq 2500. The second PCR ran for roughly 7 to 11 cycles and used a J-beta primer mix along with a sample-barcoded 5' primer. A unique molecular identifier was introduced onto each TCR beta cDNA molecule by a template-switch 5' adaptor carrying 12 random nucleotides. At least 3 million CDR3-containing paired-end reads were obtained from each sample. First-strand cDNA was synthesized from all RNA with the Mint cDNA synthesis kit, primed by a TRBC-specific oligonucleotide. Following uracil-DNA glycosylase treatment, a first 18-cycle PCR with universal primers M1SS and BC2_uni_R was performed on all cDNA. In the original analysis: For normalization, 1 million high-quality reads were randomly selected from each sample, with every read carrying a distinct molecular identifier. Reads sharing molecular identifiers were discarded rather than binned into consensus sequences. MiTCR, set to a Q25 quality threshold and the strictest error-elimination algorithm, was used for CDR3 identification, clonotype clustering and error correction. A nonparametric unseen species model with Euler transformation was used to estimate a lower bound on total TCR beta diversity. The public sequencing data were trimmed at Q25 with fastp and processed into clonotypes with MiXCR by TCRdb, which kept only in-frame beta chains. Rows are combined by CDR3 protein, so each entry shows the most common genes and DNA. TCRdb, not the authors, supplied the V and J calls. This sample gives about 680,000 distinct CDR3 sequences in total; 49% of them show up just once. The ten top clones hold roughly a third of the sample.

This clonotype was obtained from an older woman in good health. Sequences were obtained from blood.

The DNA sequence reads TGTGCCACCAGGGGGTTGGGGTTCACAGATACGCAGTATTTT. It translates to CATRGLGFTDTQYF. The V and J genes are TRBV27 and TRBJ2-3; TRBD1 lines up with 7 middle nucleotides. There are 14 amino acids in the CDR3, from cysteine to phenylalanine inclusive. This entry keeps only the CDR3 DNA: 42 bases, framed from base 1. CDR1 is given as MNHEY and CDR2 as SMNVEV, both from the germline V gene (reference sequence). Trimming leaves V shorter by 10 bases and J shorter by 2 bases, with the junction holding 9 bases beyond the gene matches.